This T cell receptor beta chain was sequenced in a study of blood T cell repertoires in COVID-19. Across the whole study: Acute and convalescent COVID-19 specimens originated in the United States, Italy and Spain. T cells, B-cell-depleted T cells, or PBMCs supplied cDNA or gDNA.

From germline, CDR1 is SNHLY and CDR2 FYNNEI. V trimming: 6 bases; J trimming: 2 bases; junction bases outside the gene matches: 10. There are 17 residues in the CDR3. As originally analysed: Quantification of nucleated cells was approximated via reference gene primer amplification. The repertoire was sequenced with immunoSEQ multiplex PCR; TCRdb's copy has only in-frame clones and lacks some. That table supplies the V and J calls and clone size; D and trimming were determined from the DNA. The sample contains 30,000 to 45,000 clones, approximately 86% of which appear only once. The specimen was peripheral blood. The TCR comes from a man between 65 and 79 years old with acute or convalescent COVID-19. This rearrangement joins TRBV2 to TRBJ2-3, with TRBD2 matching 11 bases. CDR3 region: CASRRWTSGRVTDTQYF. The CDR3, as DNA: TGTGCCAGCAGGAGGTGGACTAGCGGGCGGGTCACAGATACGCAGTATTTT.